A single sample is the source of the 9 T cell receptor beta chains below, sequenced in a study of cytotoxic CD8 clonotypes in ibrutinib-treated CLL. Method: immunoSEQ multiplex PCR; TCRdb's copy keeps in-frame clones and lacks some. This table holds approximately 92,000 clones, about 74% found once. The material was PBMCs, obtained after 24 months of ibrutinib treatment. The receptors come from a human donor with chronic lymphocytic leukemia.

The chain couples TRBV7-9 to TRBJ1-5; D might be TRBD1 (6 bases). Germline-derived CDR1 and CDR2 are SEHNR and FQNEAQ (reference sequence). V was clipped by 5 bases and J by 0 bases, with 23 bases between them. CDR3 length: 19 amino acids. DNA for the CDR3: TGTGCCAGCAGCACAGGGTCGCCCGGTTTTAGTTATAGCAATCAGCCCCAGCATTTT. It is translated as CASSTGSPGFSYSNQPQHF.

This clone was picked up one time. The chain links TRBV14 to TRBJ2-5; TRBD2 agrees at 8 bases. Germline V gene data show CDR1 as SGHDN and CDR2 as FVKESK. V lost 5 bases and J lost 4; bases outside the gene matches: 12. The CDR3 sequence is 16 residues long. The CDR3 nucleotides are TGTGCCAGCAGCGTAAGGATTAGCGGGATAGGAGAGACCCAGTACTTC. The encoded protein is CASSVRISGIGETQYF.

Here the CDR3 DNA reads TGTGCCAGCAGTCAGGCCTCGACAGGGAAAGGGGGCTACACCTTC. Protein sequence: CASSQASTGKGGYTF. The chain couples TRBV27 to TRBJ1-2; 7 bases are shared with TRBD1. V lost 5 bases to trimming and J lost 8 bases; unmatched junction nucleotides: 14. Germline CDR1 reads MNHEY; CDR2 reads SMNVEV (reference sequence). The CDR3 is 15 residues long.

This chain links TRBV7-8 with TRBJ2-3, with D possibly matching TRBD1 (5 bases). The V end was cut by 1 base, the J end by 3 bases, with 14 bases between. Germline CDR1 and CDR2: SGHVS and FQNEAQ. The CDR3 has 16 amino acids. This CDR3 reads CASSLVILHRTDTQYF. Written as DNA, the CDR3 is TGTGCCAGCAGCTTAGTGATTCTTCACAGGACAGATACGCAGTATTTT.

The CDR3 DNA follows: TGTGCCAGCAGCCCTCGGACAGGGGACTCTCAAGAGACCCAGTACTTC. Its translation: CASSPRTGDSQETQYF. This sequence joins TRBV7-9 and TRBJ2-5; 9 nucleotides match TRBD1. Germline loops: CDR1 SEHNR, CDR2 FQNEAQ (reference sequence). This CDR3 has 16 amino acids. V was clipped by 5 bases and J by 2 bases; unmatched bases: 9.

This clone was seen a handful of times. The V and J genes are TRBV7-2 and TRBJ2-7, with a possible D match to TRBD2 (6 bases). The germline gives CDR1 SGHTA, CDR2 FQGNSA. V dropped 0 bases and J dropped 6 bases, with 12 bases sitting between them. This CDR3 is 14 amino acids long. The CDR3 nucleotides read TGTGCCAGCAGCTTAGCGGGGCAGGGAGGCGAGCAGTACTTC. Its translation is CASSLAGQGGEQYF.

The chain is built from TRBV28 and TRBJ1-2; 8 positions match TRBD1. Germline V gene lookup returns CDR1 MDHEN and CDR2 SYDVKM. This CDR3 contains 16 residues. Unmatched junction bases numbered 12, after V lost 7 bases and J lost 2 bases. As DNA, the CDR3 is TGTGCCAGCACTACAGGGGGAGTGGACGTAAACTATGGCTACACCTTC. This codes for CASTTGGVDVNYGYTF.

CDR3 nucleotide sequence: TGTGCCAGCAGCTCTAGGGACAGGGGGGGGGACGAGCAGTACTTC. As protein: CASSSRDRGGDEQYF. V and J are TRBV6-1 and TRBJ2-7; 11 bases line up with TRBD1. The CDR3 consists of 15 residues. Germline-derived CDR1 and CDR2 are MNHNS and SASEGT. V shed 6 bases and J 5 bases; nucleotides not matched to a gene: 9.

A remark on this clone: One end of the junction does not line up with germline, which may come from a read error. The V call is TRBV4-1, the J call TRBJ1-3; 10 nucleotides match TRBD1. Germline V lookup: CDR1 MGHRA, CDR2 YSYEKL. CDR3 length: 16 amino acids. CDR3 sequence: CASSQAGQGAGNTIYF. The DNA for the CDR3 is TGTGCCAGCAGCCAGGCCGGACAGGGGGCTGGAAACACCATATATTTT.